This T cell receptor (beta chain) stems from a study of cytomegalovirus exposure and HLA in healthy donors. General study points: Reportedly, diagnosis of cytomegalovirus status by the classifier showed high specificity and sensitivity. Roughly even sequencing depth across donors was the assumption behind the presence/absence analyses.

Regarding this clone: Its target is unknown.

Germline CDR1 and CDR2: MNHEY and SVGAGI. Trimming removed 5 bases from V and 4 bases from J; junction bases left unmatched: 5. This CDR3 is 14 amino acids long. Both 60 Vbeta primers and 13 Jbeta primers went into the PCR. Repertoires were generated with immunoSEQ multiplex PCR, while TCRdb's copy carries only in-frame clones and drops some. The repertoire holds about 180,000 clones, with over 65% as singletons. The chain carries TRBV6-5 and TRBJ2-3; TRBD2 matches at 8 bases. Sequenced material: PBMCs. The receptor was isolated from a man in his sixties in good health and CMV-seronegative. Here the CDR3 reads CASSLSGGPDTQYF. The CDR3 DNA follows: TGTGCCAGCAGTCTCAGCGGGGGACCAGATACGCAGTATTTT.